The entry below describes one TCR beta chain. This record comes from a study of cytomegalovirus exposure and HLA in healthy donors. The method was immunoSEQ multiplex PCR; TCRdb's version includes in-frame clones alone and lacks a portion of them. The sample lists around 150,000 clones; approximately 91% were seen once. CDR3 length: 15 amino acids. Germline V CDR1 and CDR2: MNHEY, SVGAGI. V lost 6 bases, J lost 1 base, and 6 bases stayed unmatched. The rearrangement joins TRBV6-5 to TRBJ2-3; the match to TRBD1 covers 8 bases. Sequencing was done on a sample of PBMCs. This TCR was sampled from a woman in her late teens or twenties in good health and CMV-seropositive. The CDR3 DNA is TGTGCCAGCAGACCACAGGGGGTAGGCACAGATACGCAGTATTTT. Protein: CASRPQGVGTDTQYF.